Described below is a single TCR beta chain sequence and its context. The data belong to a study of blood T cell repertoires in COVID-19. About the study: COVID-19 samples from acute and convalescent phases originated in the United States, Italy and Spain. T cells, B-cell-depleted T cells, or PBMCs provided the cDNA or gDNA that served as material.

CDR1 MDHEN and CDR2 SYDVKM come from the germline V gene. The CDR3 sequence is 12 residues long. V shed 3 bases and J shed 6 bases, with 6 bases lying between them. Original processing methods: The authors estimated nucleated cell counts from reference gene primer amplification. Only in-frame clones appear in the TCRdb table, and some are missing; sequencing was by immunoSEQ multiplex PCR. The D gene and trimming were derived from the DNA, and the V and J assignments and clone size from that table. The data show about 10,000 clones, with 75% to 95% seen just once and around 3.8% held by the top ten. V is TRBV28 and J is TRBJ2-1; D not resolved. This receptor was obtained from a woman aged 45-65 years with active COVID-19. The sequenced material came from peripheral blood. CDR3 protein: CASSLSSNEQFF. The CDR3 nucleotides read TGTGCCAGCAGTTTGTCTAGCAATGAGCAGTTCTTC.